Listed here is a single TCR beta chain. What it recognizes is unknown. The data were taken from a study of glioma-infiltrating T cells after dendritic cell vaccination. Study-wide context: Between 2003 and 2012, patients got autologous tumor lysate-pulsed dendritic cell vaccines.

General study points: Complete blood and tumor specimen sets were limited to few patients.

Germline V gives CDR1 MNHNS, CDR2 SASEGT. The CDR3 loop spans 15 amino acids. The V segment lost 4 bases and the J segment 1 base; nucleotides outside the gene matches: 4. Stated time point: after dendritic cell vaccination, including at tumor progression/relapse. TCRdb keeps only in-frame clones here, not all; method: immunoSEQ multiplex PCR. The data contain about 87,000 clones, roughly 80% of them singletons. This sequence originates from a human donor with glioblastoma. This chain uses TRBV6-1 with TRBJ2-3, with 8 nucleotides matching TRBD1. The input for sequencing was blood, taken after dendritic cell vaccination. For the CDR3, the DNA is TGTGCCAGCAGTGCCGGACAGGGCCGCACAGATACGCAGTATTTT. This gives the protein CASSAGQGRTDTQYF.